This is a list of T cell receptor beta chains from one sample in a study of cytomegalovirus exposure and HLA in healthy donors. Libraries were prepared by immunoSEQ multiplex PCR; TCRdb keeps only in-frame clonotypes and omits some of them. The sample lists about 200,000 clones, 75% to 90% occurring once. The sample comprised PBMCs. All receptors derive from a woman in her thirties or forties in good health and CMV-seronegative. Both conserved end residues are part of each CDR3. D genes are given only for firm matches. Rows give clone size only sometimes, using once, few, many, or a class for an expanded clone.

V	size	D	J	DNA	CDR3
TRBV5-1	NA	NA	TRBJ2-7	TGCGCCAGCAGCTTGGCCACTACCTACGAGCAGTACTTC	CASSLATTYEQYF
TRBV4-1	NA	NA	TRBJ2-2	TGCGCCAGCAGCGGAGGGGGGGGGCAGGGCACCGGGGAGCTGTTTTTT	CASSGGGGQGTGELFF
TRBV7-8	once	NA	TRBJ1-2	TGTGCCAGCAGCTCAGCGATCAGGGGAAACTATGGCTACACCTTC	CASSSAIRGNYGYTF
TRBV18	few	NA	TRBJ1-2	TGTGCCAGCTCACCACCGAGGGATTCTGGGTATGGCTACACCTTC	CASSPPRDSGYGYTF
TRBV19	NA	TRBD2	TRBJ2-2	TGTGCCAGTAGTCTCCCTAGCGGGATGCAATTCACCGGGGAGCTGTTTTTT	CASSLPSGMQFTGELFF
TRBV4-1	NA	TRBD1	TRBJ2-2	TGCGCCAGCAGCCAAGATAGCCAAGACAGGGGGCCACATCCAGCATACACCGGGGAGCTGTTTTTT	CASSQDSQDRGPHPAYTGELFF
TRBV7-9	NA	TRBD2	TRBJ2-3	TGTGCCAGCAGCGTACCCTGGCGGGAGGACACAGATACGCAGTATTTT	CASSVPWREDTDTQYF
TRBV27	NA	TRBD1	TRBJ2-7	TGTGCCAGCAGTCGACAGGGGGCGGTTTACGAGCAGTACTTC	CASSRQGAVYEQYF
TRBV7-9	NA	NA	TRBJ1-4	TGTGCCAGCAGCCTAACGGGGGTAGCTAATGAAAAACTGTTTTTT	CASSLTGVANEKLFF
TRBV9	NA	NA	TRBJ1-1	TGTGCCAGCAGCGTAGATCCGGACAGCCACACTGAAGCTTTCTTT	CASSVDPDSHTEAFF
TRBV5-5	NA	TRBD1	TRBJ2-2	TGTGCCAGCAGCTTTAGGGCGACAGGGTTTTCCGGGGAGCTGTTTTTT	CASSFRATGFSGELFF
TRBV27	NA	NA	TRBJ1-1	TGTGCCAGCAGAAACATTCCCCCCCCAGGGTACACTGAAGCTTTCTTT	CASRNIPPPGYTEAFF
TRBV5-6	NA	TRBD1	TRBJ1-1	TGTGCCAGCAGCTTGGTCGCGGGACAGGGGTTTTACACTGAAGCTTTCTTT	CASSLVAGQGFYTEAFF
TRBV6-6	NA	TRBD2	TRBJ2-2	TGTGCCACCTATCCGGGACTAGCGGGAGAGGTCGGGGAGCTGTTTTTT	CATYPGLAGEVGELFF
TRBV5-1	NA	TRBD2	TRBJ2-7	TGCGCCAGCACTCCCGGGACTAGCGGGGCGATTTCCTACGAGCAGTACTTC	CASTPGTSGAISYEQYF
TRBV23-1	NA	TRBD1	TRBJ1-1	TGCGCCAGCAGTCAATCGGGGACAGTGAACACTGAAGCTTTCTTT	CASSQSGTVNTEAFF
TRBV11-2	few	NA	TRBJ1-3	TGTGCCAGCAGCTTAGCCCCCCCAGGCAATGGAAACACCATATATTTT	CASSLAPPGNGNTIYF
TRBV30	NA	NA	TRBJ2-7	TGTGCCTGGAGTAAAGGACTCAGCTCCTACGAGCAGTACTTC	CAWSKGLSSYEQYF
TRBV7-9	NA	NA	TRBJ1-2	TGTGCCAGCAGCTTATACAGGTCTGACGGCTACACCTTC	CASSLYRSDGYTF
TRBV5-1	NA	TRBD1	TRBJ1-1	TGCGCCAGCAGCTTGGCCTCTTTCCGGGACAGGGAACGGGAAGCTTTCTTT	CASSLASFRDREREAFF
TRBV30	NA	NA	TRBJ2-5	TGTGCCTGGAGTCGGTCATACCAAGAGACCCAGTACTTC	CAWSRSYQETQYF
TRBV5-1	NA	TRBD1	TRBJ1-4	TGCGCCAGCAGCATGGGACAGGGGGATGAAAAACTGTTTTTT	CASSMGQGDEKLFF
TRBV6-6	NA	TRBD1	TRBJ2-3	TGTGCCAGCAGACCACCCGGGACAGAGCCCCCCACGCAGTATTTT	CASRPPGTEPPTQYF
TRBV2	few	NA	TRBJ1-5	TGTGCCAGCAGGCCCTCGGGGTATAGCAATCAGCCCCAGCATTTT	CASRPSGYSNQPQHF
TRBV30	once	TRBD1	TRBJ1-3	TGTGCCTGCTATCCGGGACAGGGGTTGCGGATCTCTGGAAACACCATATATTTT	CACYPGQGLRISGNTIYF
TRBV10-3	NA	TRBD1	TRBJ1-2	TGTGCCATCAGTAATAACAGGGGGCTGGACTATGGCTACACCTTC	CAISNNRGLDYGYTF
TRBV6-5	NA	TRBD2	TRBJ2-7	TGTGCCAGCAGCCGCCTAAGGGAGGGCGAGCAGTACTTC	CASSRLREGEQYF
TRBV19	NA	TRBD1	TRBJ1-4	TGTGCCAGTAGTACCCCTTTGGGGACAGGCCGTATTGGAAAACTGTTTTTT	CASSTPLGTGRIGKLFF
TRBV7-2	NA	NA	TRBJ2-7	TGTGCCAGCAGCCCCGGGGTGATCGCCTACGAGCAGTACTTC	CASSPGVIAYEQYF
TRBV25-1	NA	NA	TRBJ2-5	TGTGCCAGCAGTGAAGGGGCCATAGGAGGGGAGACCCAGTACTTC	CASSEGAIGGETQYF
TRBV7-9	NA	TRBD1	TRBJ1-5	TGTTCCAGCAGCATGGGACAGGGCAACCAGCCCCAGCATTTT	CSSSMGQGNQPQHF
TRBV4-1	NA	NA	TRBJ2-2	TGCGCCAGCAGCCACCTGAACACCGGGGAGCTGTTTTTT	CASSHLNTGELFF
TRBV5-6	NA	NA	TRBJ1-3	TGTGCCAGCAGCTTTAGGGCCGGGACCCGGGGGACTGGAAACACCATATATTTT	CASSFRAGTRGTGNTIYF
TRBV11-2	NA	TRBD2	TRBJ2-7	TGTGCCAGTCAATGGACTAGCGGGAGGTACGAGCAGTACTTC	CASQWTSGRYEQYF
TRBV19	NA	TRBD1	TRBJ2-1	TGTGCCAGTAGTATCGGGACAGGGTCGTACAATGAGCAGTTCTTC	CASSIGTGSYNEQFF
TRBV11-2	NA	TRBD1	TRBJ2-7	TGTGCCAGCAGCCTAAAACCGTTAGGCCGGGACAGGGATTACGAGCAGTACTTC	CASSLKPLGRDRDYEQYF
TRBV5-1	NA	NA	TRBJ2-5	TGCGCCAGCAGCTCTGAGCGCCAAGAGACCCAGTACTTC	CASSSERQETQYF
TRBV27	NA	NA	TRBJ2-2	TGTGCCAGCAATCTCCAGGGGGGGAACACCGGGGAGCTGTTTTTT	CASNLQGGNTGELFF
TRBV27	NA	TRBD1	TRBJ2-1	TGTGCCAGCAGCCAGGACAGGGATGAGCAGTTCTTC	CASSQDRDEQFF
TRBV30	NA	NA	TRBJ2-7	TGTGCCTGGAGTATCCGGGGGACGGGAGAGAGGGAGCAGTACTTC	CAWSIRGTGEREQYF
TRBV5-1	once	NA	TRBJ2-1	TGCGCCAGCAGCTCAGGGAACTACAATGAGCAGTTCTTC	CASSSGNYNEQFF
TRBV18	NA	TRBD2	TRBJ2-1	TGTGCCAGCTCACCACGGACTAGCGGGCCTCTTTACAATGAGCAGTTCTTC	CASSPRTSGPLYNEQFF
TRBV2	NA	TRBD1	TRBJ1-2	TGTGCCAGCAGTGAGCGAGGACAGGGTGGCTACACCTTC	CASSERGQGGYTF
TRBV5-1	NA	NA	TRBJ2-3	TGCGCCAGCAGCTTGGTACCGGGCGGGGCTAGCACAGATACGCAGTATTTT	CASSLVPGGASTDTQYF
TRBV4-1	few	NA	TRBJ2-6	TGCGCCAGCAGCCAAGAACGAGGGACTGGGGCCAACGTCCTGACTTTC	CASSQERGTGANVLTF
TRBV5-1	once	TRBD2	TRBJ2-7	TGCGCCAGCAGCTTGGAGGGAGGCTCTAGCGGGAGGCTCGGTCGAGATTCCGAGCAGTACTTC	CASSLEGGSSGRLGRDSEQYF
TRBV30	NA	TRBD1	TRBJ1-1	TGTGCCTGGCTGGCCGGGACAGGGGTCACTGAAGCTTTCTTT	CAWLAGTGVTEAFF
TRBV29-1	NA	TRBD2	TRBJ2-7	TGCAGCGCCCTGGGGGGGGGACTAGCGGGATCAGGGGGCTACGAGCAGTACTTC	CSALGGGLAGSGGYEQYF
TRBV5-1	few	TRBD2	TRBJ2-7	TGCGCCAGCAGCCGCGGACTAGCGGGAGTCTCCTACGAGCAGTACTTC	CASSRGLAGVSYEQYF
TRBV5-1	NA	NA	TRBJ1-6	TGCGCCAGCAGCTTTGGACTGATTAATTCACCCCTCCACTTT	CASSFGLINSPLHF
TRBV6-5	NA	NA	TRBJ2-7	TGTGCCAGCAGTAATCGGTCCCCCTACGAGCAGTACTTC	CASSNRSPYEQYF
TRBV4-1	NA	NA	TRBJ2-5	TGCGCCAGCAGCCAAGACGACTTGCAGGAGACCCAGTACTTC	CASSQDDLQETQYF